Listed here is a single T cell receptor (beta chain). The record originates from a study of blood T cell repertoires in COVID-19. Study summary: Sites in the United States, Italy and Spain provided acute and convalescent COVID-19 samples. PBMCs, B-cell-depleted T cells, or T cells were the source of the cDNA or gDNA that made up the material.

From germline, CDR1 is SEHNR and CDR2 FQNEAQ (reference sequence). The CDR3 sequence is 15 residues long. Deletions cut 0 bases from V and 5 bases from J, with 11 bases between. Sequencing used immunoSEQ multiplex PCR; TCRdb keeps in-frame clones, though not all of them. The table has about 280,000 clones, approximately 90% seen once. The sample comprised peripheral blood. The V and J genes are TRBV7-9 and TRBJ2-1; a weak D match, TRBD2 (7 bases). This clonotype was sampled from a woman in her forties or fifties who had recovered from COVID-19. This CDR3 reads CASSLAGGRDNEQFF. The CDR3 DNA is TGTGCCAGCAGCTTAGCGGGGGGGCGAGACAATGAGCAGTTCTTC. Looking up the rest from reference TRBV7-9 and TRBJ2-1 gives the full variable domain: DTGVSQNPRHKITKRGQNVTFRCDPISEHNRLYWYRQTLGQGPEFLTYFQNEAQLEKSRLLSDRFSAERPKGSFSTLEIQRTEQGDSAMYLCASSLAGGRDNEQFFGPGTRLTVL.